What follows is one TCR beta chain and its context. Its antigen is not known. Using immunoSEQ multiplex PCR, the repertoire was profiled, and TCRdb retains in-frame clones only, with some absent. Found here are tens of thousands of clones, around nine tenths of them singletons; the top ten hold around 5.2%. These data belong to a study of T cell responses to AZD1222 COVID-19 vaccine. Germline CDR1 and CDR2: SGHAT and FQDESV (reference sequence). CDR3 length: 15 residues. V lost 4 bases, J lost 5 bases, and 8 bases stayed unmatched. Notes on the study in general: With dominance at 160-218 and 743-854, vaccine-associated CD4 TCRs spanned spike. Spike-specific TCR breadth and depth were elevated following two AZD1222 doses. The number of AZD1222 recipients seropositive at baseline was only five or six.

Source: peripheral blood, taken on day 0 of MenACWY control vaccination. This clonotype was sampled from an adult in good health. The genes are TRBV11-1 and TRBJ1-5; 7 bases are a match to TRBD1. The CDR3 coding sequence is TGTGCCAGCAGCTGGCCGGGACAGTCTTATCAGCCCCAGCATTTT. Translated, it gives CASSWPGQSYQPQHF.